The next 21 T cell receptor beta chains were all read from a single sample in a study of blood T cell repertoires in COVID-19. Assay: immunoSEQ multiplex PCR; the TCRdb copy retains only in-frame clones and omits some. The sample records around 150,000 clones, around 82% being singletons. Input material: peripheral blood. The receptor source for this set is a woman in her forties or fifties with acute or convalescent COVID-19.

This chain connects TRBV10-3 to TRBJ2-7; the D is unclear. From germline, CDR1 is ENHRY and CDR2 SYGVKD. The CDR3 sequence is 13 residues long. V lost 2 bases and J 0 bases, leaving 5 bases between the germline ends. CDR3 region: CAISERGSYEQYF. DNA for the CDR3: TGTGCCATCAGTGAGCGCGGCTCCTACGAGCAGTACTTC.

This chain joins TRBV7-2 and TRBJ2-7; 9 bases fit TRBD2. Losses at the gene ends were 5 bases for V and 3 bases for J; bases not matched to a gene: 8. This CDR3 has 15 amino acids. Germline V gene sequence: CDR1 SGHTA, CDR2 FQGNSA. The CDR3 loop reads CASSTSGGGGYEQYF. In DNA form, the CDR3 reads TGTGCCAGCAGCACTAGTGGCGGGGGGGGCTACGAGCAGTACTTC. Supplemented by reference TRBV7-2 and TRBJ2-7, the full variable domain reads GAGVSQSPSNKVTEKGKDVELRCDPISGHTALYWYRQSLGQGLEFLIYFQGNSAPDKSGLPSDRFSAERTGGSVSTLTIQRTQQEDSAVYLCASSTSGGGGYEQYFGPGTRLTVT.

The rearrangement links TRBV7-2 to TRBJ1-2; 8 nucleotides align to TRBD1. With 5 bases clipped from V and 4 bases from J, the junction kept 9 bases outside the gene matches. This CDR3 has 15 residues. Germline loops: CDR1 SGHTA, CDR2 FQGNSA. CDR3 coding DNA: TGTGCCAGCAGCCCCATGACAGGGGCGAGCTATGGCTACACCTTC. This codes for CASSPMTGASYGYTF.

The rearrangement joins TRBV11-3 to TRBJ2-1; 13 nucleotides match TRBD2. CDR3 length equals 15 residues. V was clipped by 4 bases and J by 7 bases; unmatched bases: 4. Germline CDR1 reads SGHNT; CDR2 reads YENEEA. As DNA, the CDR3 is TGTGCCAGCAGCTCGGGGACTAGCGGGGTGAATGAGCAGTTCTTC. Translated: CASSSGTSGVNEQFF.

V gene TRBV4-1 combines with J gene TRBJ1-4; D gene unclear. Germline values: CDR1 MGHRA, CDR2 YSYEKL. Trimming removed 5 bases from V and 0 bases from J, with 13 bases in between. The CDR3 has 16 amino acids. CDR3 sequence (DNA): TGCGCCAGCAGCACTACTCCAGCGACAACTAATGAAAAACTGTTTTTT. It codes for CASSTTPATTNEKLFF.

This CDR3 reads CASGTDPNYGYTF. The DNA for the CDR3 is TGTGCCAGCGGGACAGACCCTAACTATGGCTACACCTTC. This chain links TRBV18 with TRBJ1-2, with 7 bases lining up with TRBD1. CDR1 and CDR2 (germline): KGHSH, LQKENI. Trimming took 8 bases from V and 0 from J; bases not matched to a gene: 3. There are 13 residues in the CDR3.

This chain joins TRBV21-1 and TRBJ2-1; the D call TRBD2 from the table was never checked on the DNA. TRBV21-1 represents a pseudogene. The CDR3 has 11 amino acids. The DNA of the CDR3 is TGTGCCAGCAGCAAAGAGCCAGAGCAGTTCTTC. It specifies CASSKEPEQFF.

The genes are TRBV4-3 and TRBJ2-3; TRBD2 matches at 12 bases. Germline V gene data show CDR1 as LGHNA and CDR2 as YSLEER. The V segment lost 11 bases and the J segment 5 bases; nucleotides outside the gene matches: 5. This CDR3 spans 13 amino acids. The DNA of the CDR3 is TGCGCCGCCAGGACTAGCGGGGTAGATACGCAGTATTTT. Its translation is CAARTSGVDTQYF.

CDR3 in DNA: TGTGCCAGCTCACCAAGCAACAGGGGCAATGAGCAGTTCTTC. This translates into CASSPSNRGNEQFF. The chain employs TRBV18 and TRBJ2-1; 7 nucleotides align to TRBD1. Germline V gene sequence: CDR1 KGHSH, CDR2 LQKENI. This CDR3 spans 14 amino acids. V shed 2 bases and J 6 bases; nucleotides not matched to a gene: 4.

This clone came up a few times. The chain couples TRBV4-3 to TRBJ1-4; 7 bases fit TRBD1. The CDR3 has 17 residues. Per the germline V gene, CDR1 is LGHNA and CDR2 is YSLEER. The J segment lost 10 bases and the V segment lost 3 bases, leaving 17 bases of the junction unmatched. The CDR3 DNA reads TGCGCCAGCAGCCACTCCAATCGGGCAGGGGGAAGCGGAAAACTGTTTTTT. Encoded protein: CASSHSNRAGGSGKLFF.

The genes are TRBV7-9 and TRBJ2-7; 7 bases line up with TRBD1. Trimming removed 10 bases from V and 4 bases from J; junction bases left unmatched: 7. The CDR3 has 12 amino acids. Germline-derived CDR1 and CDR2 are SEHNR and FQNEAQ (reference sequence). The CDR3 is CATEGTAYEQYF. Here the CDR3 DNA reads TGTGCCACAGAAGGGACAGCGTACGAGCAGTACTTC.

The genes are TRBV9 and TRBJ2-5; 9 bases map to TRBD2. With 2 bases clipped from V and 5 bases from J, the junction kept 4 bases outside the gene matches. There are 14 residues in the CDR3. Germline V lookup: CDR1 SGDLS, CDR2 YYNGEE. CDR3 coding DNA: TGTGCCAGCAGCGTTGGGACTAGCCGCGAGACCCAGTACTTC. Protein sequence: CASSVGTSRETQYF.

This clone turned up a few times. This chain links TRBV10-3 with TRBJ2-7; the match to TRBD2 covers 9 bases. The germline CDR1 and CDR2 sequences are ENHRY and SYGVKD. Trimming cost V 2 bases and J 3 bases; bases outside gene matches: 5. The CDR3 is 15 residues long. The CDR3 loop is CAISEELAGDYEQYF. The CDR3 DNA follows: TGTGCCATCAGTGAGGAGTTAGCGGGGGACTACGAGCAGTACTTC.

The V and J genes are TRBV6-5 and TRBJ1-5; perhaps TRBD1 as D (6 bases). Germline V gives CDR1 MNHEY, CDR2 SVGAGI. The CDR3 has 13 amino acids. Trimming cost V 6 bases and J 4 bases, with 10 bases left between them. In DNA, the CDR3 is TGTGCCAGCAGCCGCGGACAGAATCAGCCCCAGCATTTT. Translation: CASSRGQNQPQHF.

This clone was seen a handful of times. The V gene is TRBV2, the J gene TRBJ1-3; a possible D gene is TRBD1 (5 bases). The germline gives CDR1 SNHLY, CDR2 FYNNEI. The CDR3 has 16 amino acids. Trimming stripped 6 bases from V and 0 bases from J, with 15 bases between. Here the CDR3 DNA reads TGTGCCAGCAGGGGAGGGACGGCGAGCTCTGGAAACACCATATATTTT. Translated, it gives CASRGGTASSGNTIYF.

This chain joins TRBV4-1 and TRBJ1-3; D is unresolved. CDR1 is MGHRA and CDR2 is YSYEKL in the germline V gene. Trimming cost V 0 bases and J 1 base, with 10 bases left between them. The CDR3 covers 16 residues. The CDR3 DNA is TGCGCCAGCAGCCAAGATCTTGTAGAATCTGGAAACACCATATATTTT. Protein: CASSQDLVESGNTIYF.

This clone was counted between two and nine times. The chain carries TRBV29-1 and TRBJ1-3; no clear D. The V and J ends lost 4 bases and 8 bases respectively, with 6 bases between them. Germline V lookup: CDR1 SQVTM, CDR2 ANQGSEA. The CDR3 spans 10 residues. CDR3 DNA: TGCAGCGTTGCCCAGGACACCATATATTTT. It encodes CSVAQDTIYF. The full variable domain, rest sourced from reference TRBV29-1 and TRBJ1-3, is SAVISQKPSRDICQRGTSLTIQCQVDSQVTMMFWYRQQPGQSLTLIATANQGSEATYESGFVIDKFPISRPNLTFSTLTVSNMSPEDSSIYLCSVAQDTIYFGEGSWLTVV.

V usage is TRBV4-2 and J usage is TRBJ2-7, with D hard to call. V was clipped by 1 base and J by 0 bases, with 7 bases between them. This CDR3 is 14 amino acids long. Germline values: CDR1 LGHNA, CDR2 YNFKEQ. The CDR3 region has the DNA TGTGCCAGCAGCCAAGCCCCGGGCTCCTACGAGCAGTACTTC. Translating it yields CASSQAPGSYEQYF.

This chain uses TRBV10-3 with TRBJ2-1; TRBD2 agrees at 10 bases. J was trimmed by 6 bases and V by 5 bases; bases with no gene match: 4. Germline CDR1 is ENHRY and CDR2 is SYGVKD. The length of the CDR3 is 14 residues. This CDR3 is CAISSGGAVNEQFF. The DNA for the CDR3 is TGTGCCATCAGTAGCGGGGGGGCCGTCAATGAGCAGTTCTTC.

This clone came up once. The chain uses TRBV5-4 and TRBJ1-1; no clear D. Germline CDR1 is SGHNT and CDR2 is YYREEE (reference sequence). Deletions cut 3 bases from V and 4 bases from J, with 13 bases between. The CDR3 is made up of 14 amino acids. Here the CDR3 DNA reads TGTGCCAGCAGCTCTCACACGGCGGCCACTGAAGCTTTCTTT. As protein: CASSSHTAATEAFF.

The gene calls are TRBV19 and TRBJ2-5, with TRBD1 matching over 9 bases. The CDR3 sequence is 16 residues long. Germline CDR1 LNHDA, CDR2 SQIVND (reference sequence). V was pared by 3 bases and J by 2 bases, with 7 bases of the junction left unmatched. The CDR3 protein is CASSMGGQGTQETQYF. The CDR3 DNA reads as TGTGCCAGTAGTATGGGGGGACAGGGCACACAAGAGACCCAGTACTTC.